This T cell receptor beta chain was found in a study of blood T cell repertoires in COVID-19. Study members were between about 18 and 100 years old and lived in fewer than 30 US regions. Clinical histories supplied by participants themselves formed the basis of cohort assignment. Contact with a PCR-confirmed or clinician-diagnosed COVID-19 case occurred within 2 weeks of entry. This clone was seen a single time. The same CDR3 arises from other DNA sequences in this sample as well. After removal of 0 bases from V and 5 bases from J, the junction contained 2 bases not matched to a gene. The CDR3 runs to 14 residues. Germline V lookup: CDR1 LGHDT, CDR2 YNNKEL (reference sequence). Per the authors' pipeline: Estimation of nucleated cell counts was performed using reference gene primer amplification. The protocol was immunoSEQ multiplex PCR, while the TCRdb copy is restricted to in-frame clones and leaves out a portion. The DNA was the basis for D and trimming; V, J and clone size are from that table. Of about 280,000 clones in the sample, around 83% were seen once.

The sequence derives from a man aged 35 to 55 who had been exposed to COVID-19. Input material: PBMCs or T cells enriched from blood (not recorded which). The genes are TRBV3-1 (or the pseudogene TRBV3-2) and TRBJ1-2, with 8 bases lining up with TRBD1. CDR3 DNA: TGTGCCAGCAGCCAAGACCACAGGGGGTATGGCTACACCTTC. This gives the protein CASSQDHRGYGYTF.